The following is a TCR beta chain sequence with its context. Its antigen is unidentified. Germline V gene sequence: CDR1 SGHTA, CDR2 FQGNSA. The V gene end was trimmed by 5 bases and the J gene end by 4 bases; junction bases not matched to a gene: 6. The CDR3 extends over 15 amino acids. This sample was included in a study of T cell responses to AZD1222 COVID-19 vaccine. General study results and limits: It was only after the peak T cell response that any repertoires were sampled. Clonal diversity was possibly underestimated; the donors were predominantly white British and more often female. Recipients of two AZD1222 doses showed rising Spike-specific TCR breadth and depth.

Sequenced by immunoSEQ multiplex PCR; TCRdb stores in-frame clones only, minus some. The repertoire consists of 93,000 or so clones, with approximately 89% occurring once and the leading ten covering about 20%. The source of this sequence is an adult in good health. Here the sequenced sample was peripheral blood, taken on day 0 of AZD1222 vaccination. The J gene is TRBJ2-2, the V gene TRBV7-2, with TRBD2 matching 8 bases. CDR3 DNA: TGTGCCAGCAGCCCGGGGGGGAGGGCCACCGGGGAGCTGTTTTTT. It translates to CASSPGGRATGELFF.